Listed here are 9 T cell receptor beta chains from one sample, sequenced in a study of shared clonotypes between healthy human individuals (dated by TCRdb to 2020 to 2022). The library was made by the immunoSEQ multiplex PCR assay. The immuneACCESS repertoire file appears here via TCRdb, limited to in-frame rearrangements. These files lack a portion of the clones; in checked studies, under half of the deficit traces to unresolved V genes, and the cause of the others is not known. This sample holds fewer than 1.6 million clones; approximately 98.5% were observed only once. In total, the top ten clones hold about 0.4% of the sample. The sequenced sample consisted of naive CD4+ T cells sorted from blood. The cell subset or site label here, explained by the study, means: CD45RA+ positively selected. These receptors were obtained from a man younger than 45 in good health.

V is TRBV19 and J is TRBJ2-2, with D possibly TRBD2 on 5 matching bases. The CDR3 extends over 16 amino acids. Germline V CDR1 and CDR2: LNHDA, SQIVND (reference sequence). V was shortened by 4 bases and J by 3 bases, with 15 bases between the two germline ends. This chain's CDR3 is CASSKRTSGDTGELFF. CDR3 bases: TGTGCCAGTAGTAAAAGGACCTCCGGGGACACCGGGGAGCTGTTTTTT. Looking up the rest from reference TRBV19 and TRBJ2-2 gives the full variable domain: DGGITQSPKYLFRKEGQNVTLSCEQNLNHDAMYWYRQDPGQGLRLIYYSQIVNDFQKGDIAEGYSVSREKKESFPLTVTSAQKNPTAFYLCASSKRTSGDTGELFFGEGSRLTVL.

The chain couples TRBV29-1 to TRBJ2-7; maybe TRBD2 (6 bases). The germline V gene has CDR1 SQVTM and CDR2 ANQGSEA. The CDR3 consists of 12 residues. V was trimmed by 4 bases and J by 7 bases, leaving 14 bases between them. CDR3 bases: TGCAGCGTTGTAGGAGGCGGGATGGAGCAGTACTTC. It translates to CSVVGGGMEQYF.

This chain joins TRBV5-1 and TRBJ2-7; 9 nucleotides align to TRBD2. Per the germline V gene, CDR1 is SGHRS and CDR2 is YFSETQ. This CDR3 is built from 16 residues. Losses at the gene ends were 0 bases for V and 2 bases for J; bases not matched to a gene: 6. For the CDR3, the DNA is TGCGCCAGCAGCTTGGAAAGGGCTAGCGGGACCTACGAGCAGTACTTC. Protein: CASSLERASGTYEQYF.

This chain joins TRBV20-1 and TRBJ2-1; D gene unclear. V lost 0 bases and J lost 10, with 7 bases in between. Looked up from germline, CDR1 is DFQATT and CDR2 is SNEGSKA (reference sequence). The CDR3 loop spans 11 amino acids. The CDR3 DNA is TGCAGTGCTAGAGATCCAAAGGAGCAGTTCTTC. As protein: CSARDPKEQFF.

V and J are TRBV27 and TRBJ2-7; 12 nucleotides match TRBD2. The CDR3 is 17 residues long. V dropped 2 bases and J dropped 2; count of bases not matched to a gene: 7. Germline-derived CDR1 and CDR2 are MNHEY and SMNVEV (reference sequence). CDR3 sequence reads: CASSLRLAGVPTYEQYF. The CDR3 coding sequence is TGTGCCAGCAGTTTAAGACTAGCGGGAGTACCAACCTACGAGCAGTACTTC.

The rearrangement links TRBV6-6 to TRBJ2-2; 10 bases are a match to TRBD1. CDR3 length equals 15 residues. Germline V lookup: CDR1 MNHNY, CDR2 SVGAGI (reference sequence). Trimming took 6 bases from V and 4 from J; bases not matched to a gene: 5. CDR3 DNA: TGTGCCAGCAGCACGGGACAGGGGTTCACCGGGGAGCTGTTTTTT. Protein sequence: CASSTGQGFTGELFF.

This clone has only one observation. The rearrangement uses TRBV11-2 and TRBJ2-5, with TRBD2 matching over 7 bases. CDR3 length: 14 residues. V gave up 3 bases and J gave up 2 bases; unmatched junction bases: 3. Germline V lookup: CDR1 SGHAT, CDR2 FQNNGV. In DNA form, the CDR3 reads TGTGCCAGCAGCTTTCAGCGGGGACAAGAGACCCAGTACTTC. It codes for CASSFQRGQETQYF.

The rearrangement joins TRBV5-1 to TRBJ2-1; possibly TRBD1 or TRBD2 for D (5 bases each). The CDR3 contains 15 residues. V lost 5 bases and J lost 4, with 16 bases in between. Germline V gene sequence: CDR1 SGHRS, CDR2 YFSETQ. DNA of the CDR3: TGCGCCAGCAGTAGGGCCGGGACGATTTACAATGAGCAGTTCTTC. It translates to CASSRAGTIYNEQFF.

The CDR3 here is CAITKTWTGVGNTIYF. Here the CDR3 DNA reads TGTGCCATCACCAAGACTTGGACAGGGGTCGGAAACACCATATATTTT. V usage is TRBV10-3 and J usage is TRBJ1-3; TRBD1 matches at 9 bases. The length of the CDR3 is 16 residues. Losses at the gene ends were 7 bases for V and 4 bases for J; bases not matched to a gene: 11. CDR1 is ENHRY and CDR2 is SYGVKD in the germline V gene.